These 20 T cell receptor beta chains were all obtained from the same sample, sequenced in a study of tumor-infiltrating lymphocytes in primary liver carcinoma. Unsorted bulk tissue, 20-30 mg of it, served as the source for co-extraction of RNA and DNA. With roughly 540 ng total RNA as template and a constant-region primer, TCR beta cDNA was made. It was through three nested multiplex PCR rounds of slightly modified ARM-PCR that TCR beta libraries arose. The two initial PCR rounds, roughly 11 cycles each, used TRBV1-TRBV30 forward and C-beta reverse primers. TCRdb fed the multiplex PCR reads into MiXCR, producing one record per CDR3 protein. The sample has under 90,000 distinct CDR3 sequences; around 70% are singletons. Sequences were obtained from liver tumor tissue from sampling region 1. Sample subset: tumor region T1, superior pole. These receptors were collected from a man aged 35 to 55 with primary liver carcinoma and hepatitis B virus infection.

About this clonotype itself: A much bigger clone sits one base away, suggesting this may be a read error. This chain uses TRBV5-1 with TRBJ2-7, with 9 nucleotides matching TRBD1. The CDR3 runs 15 residues. Germline assignment: CDR1 SGHRS and CDR2 YFSETQ. V dropped 6 bases and J dropped 2; count of bases not matched to a gene: 9. CDR3 in amino acids: CASNPTGTGPYEQYF. CDR3 nucleotide sequence: TGCGCCAGCAATCCAACCGGGACAGGGCCCTACGAGCAGTACTTC.

In regard to this clonotype: Its ends do not fully match the called genes, so a read error is possible. The rearrangement uses TRBV12-3 or TRBV12-4 and TRBJ2-4, with D perhaps assigned TRBD1 or TRBD2 (5 bases each). This CDR3 region has 13 residues. In DNA, the CDR3 is TGTGTCAGCAGTTTTGGGGGAAAAAACATTCAGTACTTC. Translating it yields CVSSFGGKNIQYF.

To note about this clonotype: At one of its ends the junction is not consistent with the germline gene, which may arise from a read error. J is TRBJ2-3 and V is TRBV4-1, with TRBD2 matching over 11 bases. Germline CDR1 is MGHRA and CDR2 is YSYEKL. The CDR3 extends over 14 amino acids. This CDR3 reads CASSLTSGTATQCF. In nucleotides, the CDR3 is TGCGCCAGCAGCCTGACTAGCGGGACAGCTACGCAGTGTTTT.

Comments on this clonotype: Compared with germline, one end of the junction differs, possibly owing to a read error. The rearrangement joins TRBV5-1 to TRBJ2-2; TRBD2 agrees at 7 bases. This CDR3 contains 16 residues. Germline-derived CDR1 and CDR2 are SGHRS and YFSETQ. The DNA of the CDR3 is TGTGCCAGCAGTTCTTGCGGGAGTGTGAACACCGGGGAGCTGTTTTTT. Protein product: CASSSCGSVNTGELFF.

In the case of this clonotype: Lacking the conserved final phenylalanine or tryptophan, this CDR3 likely reflects a read error. The rearrangement links TRBV10-3 to TRBJ1-1; 7 bases map to TRBD1. V shed 10 bases, J shed 7 bases, and the junction held 12 bases outside the gene matches. Germline-derived CDR1 and CDR2 are ENHRY and SYGVKD. The CDR3 is 13 amino acids. This CDR3 is CATGGVQNHEAFV. CDR3 bases: TGTGCCACAGGGGGGGTGCAGAACCATGAAGCTTTCGTT.

As regards this clonotype: This sequence may be a read error, since a much larger clone differs from it by one base. The V and J genes are TRBV5-4 and TRBJ2-5; 8 bases align to TRBD1. Looked up from germline, CDR1 is SGHNT and CDR2 is YYREEE (reference sequence). This CDR3 is built from 14 residues. Here the CDR3 reads CVSSLDRVDETQYF. In nucleotides, the CDR3 is TGTGTCAGCAGCTTGGACAGGGTGGACGAGACCCAGTACTTC.

This clonotype was observed a few times. The chain is built from TRBV19 and TRBJ2-3; possibly TRBD1 or TRBD2 for D (5 bases each). Germline lookup yields CDR1 LNHDA and CDR2 SQIVND (reference sequence). This CDR3 has 12 amino acids. V lost 6 bases and J lost 2, with 6 bases in between. CDR3 nucleotide sequence: TGTGCCAGTAGGGGGGACACAGATACGCAGTATTTT. It codes for CASRGDTDTQYF.

The rearrangement links TRBV29-1 to TRBJ2-5, with D possibly matching TRBD1 (6 bases). Germline CDR1 reads SQVTM; CDR2 reads ANQGSEA. The CDR3 length is 14 residues. V dropped 0 bases and J dropped 6 bases, with 14 bases sitting between them. The DNA of the CDR3 is TGCAGCGTTGAAGACTCAGGGGTAGGGAAGACCCAGTACTTC. It translates to CSVEDSGVGKTQYF.

In the case of this clonotype: The conserved final phenylalanine or tryptophan is absent from the CDR3, which likely points to a read error. The chain uses TRBV29-1 and TRBJ2-5; D may be TRBD2 (6 bases). The V gene's germline CDR1 is SQVTM and CDR2 ANQGSEA. The CDR3 spans 13 residues. CDR3 nucleotides: TGCAATGTTGAGGGACTTAACAAAGAGACCCAGTACTTA. Its protein product is CNVEGLNKETQYL.

This chain connects TRBV6-5 to TRBJ2-7; a possible D gene is TRBD2 (5 bases). CDR1 is MNHEY, CDR2 SVGAGI, per germline. Trimming left V 9 bases short and J 2 bases short, with 29 bases between. The CDR3 contains 18 residues. The CDR3 sequence is CASSLSYWRANIPYEQYF. The CDR3 bases are TGTGCCAGTAGTCTCTCGTACTGGCGGGCGAATATCCCCTACGAGCAGTACTTC.

This clonotype was recorded at least ten times. The V and J genes are TRBV7-9 and TRBJ2-7; the match to TRBD2 covers 7 bases. From germline, CDR1 is SEHNR and CDR2 FQNEAQ (reference sequence). CDR3 length: 14 residues. After removal of 8 bases from V and 6 bases from J, the junction contained 13 bases not matched to a gene. CDR3: CASPPGGSSGEQYF. The DNA for the CDR3 is TGTGCCAGCCCCCCGGGAGGTTCTTCTGGCGAGCAGTACTTC.

Regarding this clonotype: Relative to the germline gene, one junction end is altered; a read error may explain this. The chain carries TRBV11-2 and TRBJ2-1; D remains unclear. This CDR3 has 14 residues. Germline V gene sequence: CDR1 SGHAT, CDR2 FQNNGV. The CDR3 region has the DNA TGTGCCAGCAGCTCGGAGAGCCTTAACAATGAACAGTTCTTC. It translates to CASSSESLNNEQFF.

CDR3 sequence reads: CASSSETSGGRAEQFF. The CDR3, as DNA: TGTGCCAGCAGCTCAGAGACTAGCGGGGGTAGGGCTGAGCAGTTCTTC. The chain couples TRBV5-4 to TRBJ2-1, with 12 positions matching TRBD2. In germline, CDR1 is SGHNT, CDR2 YYREEE (reference sequence). The CDR3 extends over 16 amino acids. The J segment lost 9 bases and the V segment lost 3 bases, leaving 10 bases of the junction unmatched.

This clonotype showed up many times. The chain links TRBV6-1 to TRBJ1-2; D call uncertain. The CDR3 covers 14 residues. V was clipped by 3 bases and J by 3 bases, with 11 bases between them. CDR1 MNHNS and CDR2 SASEGT come from the germline V gene. Here the CDR3 reads CASSDFEEDYGYTF. Here the CDR3 DNA reads TGTGCCAGCAGTGACTTTGAGGAGGACTATGGCTACACCTTC.

As to this clonotype: Compared with germline, one end of the junction differs, possibly owing to a read error. V and J are TRBV12-3 or TRBV12-4 and TRBJ2-7, with D tentatively TRBD1 (5 bases). The CDR3 extends over 14 amino acids. This chain's CDR3 is CASSHHRLSYGQYF. CDR3 coding DNA: TGTGCTAGCAGTCATCACAGGTTATCCTACGGGCAGTACTTC.

This clonotype was recorded a few times. CDR3 sequence (DNA): TGTGCCAGCAGTCCCTTCAGGACAGGGGGCGCAGATTATGGCTACACCTTC. Its protein is CASSPFRTGGADYGYTF. The chain links TRBV28 to TRBJ1-2; 11 nucleotides match TRBD1. Germline V gene sequence: CDR1 MDHEN, CDR2 SYDVKM. The CDR3 is 17 amino acids. V trimming: 5 bases; J trimming: 5 bases; junction bases outside the gene matches: 13.

Remarks on this clonotype: The CDR3 does not end in the conserved phenylalanine or tryptophan, so this is likely a read error. The gene calls are TRBV4-1 and TRBJ1-6; maybe TRBD1 (5 bases). Germline-derived CDR1 and CDR2 are MGHRA and YSYEKL. The CDR3 runs to 14 residues. Trimming stripped 0 bases from V and 8 bases from J, with 8 bases between. The CDR3 reads CASSQDSRDSPLHV. The CDR3 DNA reads TGCGCCAGCAGCCAAGATAGCAGGGATTCACCCCTCCACGTT.

This rearrangement joins TRBV19 to TRBJ2-7; weak D call: TRBD2 (6 bases). CDR3 length: 14 residues. Germline V gene lookup returns CDR1 LNHDA and CDR2 SQIVND (reference sequence). The V and J ends lost 7 bases and 9 bases respectively, with 22 bases between them. DNA of the CDR3: TGTGCCAGTAAGAGAGTAGCGGTTATTGGGGGGCAGTACTTC. This gives the protein CASKRVAVIGGQYF.

To note about this clonotype: Germline is not matched at one junction end, which may reflect a read error. The chain links TRBV11-2 to TRBJ2-3; D gene unclear. Germline values: CDR1 SGHAT, CDR2 FQNNGV. The CDR3 consists of 12 residues. CDR3 bases: TGTGATAGCAGCGCTTGGGCAGACACGCAGTATTTT. Its translation: CDSSAWADTQYF.

About this clonotype itself: The CDR3 does not end in the conserved phenylalanine or tryptophan, so this is likely a read error. This rearrangement joins TRBV12-3 or TRBV12-4 to TRBJ2-7, with D possibly matching TRBD1 (5 bases). This CDR3 contains 13 residues. V gave up 9 bases and J gave up 4 bases, with 16 bases separating them. The DNA for the CDR3 is TGTGCCAGTTTTGTAGGGCCAGGGTACGAGCAGTACCTC. Residues: CASFVGPGYEQYL.